The 8 T cell receptor beta chains given below trace back to one sample, sequenced in a study of control samples from healthy donors and cancer patients (dated by TCRdb to 2020 to 2022). To prepare the library, the immunoSEQ multiplex PCR assay was applied. The table comes from immuneACCESS by way of TCRdb, which keeps in-frame sequences with V and J called. Part of the clones is missing from these tables; in studies checked, under half for an unresolved V gene and the rest for unknown reasons. Present in this sample are about 220,000 clones, 85% to 95% of which were seen just once. The top ten clones comprise about 1.6% of the sample. The source material was blood. These receptor sequences come from a man aged 50-60 years in good health.

CDR3 coding DNA: TGTGCCAGAAGCTTGGTGGAGGGTACTCGCGAGCAGTACGTC. Translated, it gives CARSLVEGTREQYV. This chain uses TRBV5-3 with TRBJ2-7, with D possibly being TRBD2 (6 bases). TRBV5-3 is marked as an open reading frame, function uncertain. The germline V and J ends were trimmed by 0 bases and 6 bases, with 13 bases remaining between them. There are 14 residues in the CDR3.

This chain connects TRBV7-8 to TRBJ2-1, with 9 positions matching TRBD2. Germline assignment: CDR1 SGHVS and CDR2 FQNEAQ. The CDR3 extends over 15 amino acids. Germline trimming cut 4 bases from V and 4 bases from J; bases unmatched to any gene: 5. The CDR3 is CASSSIAGVYNEQFF. CDR3 coding DNA: TGTGCCAGCAGCTCCATAGCGGGGGTTTACAATGAGCAGTTCTTC.

CDR3 nucleotide sequence: TGTGCCAGCAGCGGGACGGGTAGCTCCTACGAGCAGTACTTC. This translates into CASSGTGSSYEQYF. The rearrangement links TRBV7-2 to TRBJ2-7; TRBD1 or TRBD2 may be the D gene (5 bases each). V was shortened by 5 bases and J by 0 bases, with 11 bases between the two germline ends. Germline values: CDR1 SGHTA, CDR2 FQGNSA. The CDR3 is made up of 14 amino acids. Complete variable domain (other parts from reference TRBV7-2 and TRBJ2-7): GAGVSQSPSNKVTEKGKDVELRCDPISGHTALYWYRQSLGQGLEFLIYFQGNSAPDKSGLPSDRFSAERTGGSVSTLTIQRTQQEDSAVYLCASSGTGSSYEQYFGPGTRLTVT.

The chain has TRBV30 and TRBJ1-3; D ambiguous. Germline values: CDR1 GTSNPN, CDR2 SVGIG (reference sequence). Deletions cut 3 bases from V and 1 base from J, with 10 bases between. The CDR3 runs to 14 residues. CDR3 sequence (DNA): TGTGCCTGGAGCCTTGGGAGTTCTGGAAACACCATATATTTT. Its protein product is CAWSLGSSGNTIYF. Full variable domain (missing parts from reference TRBV30 and TRBJ1-3): SQTIHQWPATLVQPVGSPLSLECTVEGTSNPNLYWYRQAAGRGLQLLFYSVGIGQISSEVPQNLSASRPQDRQFILSSKKLLLSDSGFYLCAWSLGSSGNTIYFGEGSWLTVV.

The chain couples TRBV29-1 to TRBJ2-1; D gene ambiguous. The CDR3 is 15 residues long. Trimming took off 3 bases at V and 0 bases at J, with 12 bases between the two ends. Germline CDR1 is SQVTM and CDR2 is ANQGSEA. This CDR3 reads CSVEAGYSSYNEQFF. CDR3 coding DNA: TGCAGCGTTGAGGCAGGATATTCCTCCTACAATGAGCAGTTCTTC.

This clone was seen just once. The CDR3 here is CASSPGQGSYGYTF. CDR3 sequence (DNA): TGCGCCAGCAGTCCTGGACAGGGCAGCTATGGCTACACCTTC. The V gene is TRBV4-1, the J gene TRBJ1-2; TRBD1 agrees at 8 bases. The CDR3 has 14 residues. Germline V CDR1 and CDR2: MGHRA, YSYEKL. The V and J ends lost 6 bases and 4 bases, in that order; junction bases with no gene match: 7.

The gene calls are TRBV27 and TRBJ1-2; no definite D call. V lost 6 bases and J lost 5, with 13 bases in between. Germline V CDR1 and CDR2: MNHEY, SMNVEV (reference sequence). The CDR3 covers 13 residues. Written as DNA, the CDR3 is TGTGCCAGCAGAGGATTTCAAGGGTATGGCTACACCTTC. Translated, it gives CASRGFQGYGYTF.

The sample holds a few counts of this clone. This chain uses TRBV27 with TRBJ1-1; the D is unclear. The CDR3 is 14 amino acids. In germline, CDR1 is MNHEY, CDR2 SMNVEV (reference sequence). V lost 1 base and J lost 4, with 10 bases in between. The CDR3 loop reads CASSLYSSGTEAFF. The CDR3 DNA reads as TGTGCCAGCAGTTTATACAGCTCCGGCACTGAAGCTTTCTTT.